This T cell receptor (beta chain) derives from a study of CD8 T cells in ankylosing spondylitis. MiXCR, applied by TCRdb to the 5' RACE reads, yields one record per CDR3 protein. The sample includes approximately 500,000 distinct CDR3 sequences, roughly 13% seen only once; the top ten take almost 7%. General study points: Apparently characteristic of ankylosing spondylitis blood was a TCR beta motif (about 8 highly homologous variants).

On this clonotype itself: Antigen specificity is unknown.

Trimming took off 1 base at V and 0 bases at J, with 10 bases between the two ends. The CDR3 consists of 15 residues. The germline CDR1 and CDR2 sequences are SGHTA and FQGNSA. The TCR was taken from a male donor with ankylosing spondylitis. The source material was blood, either unsorted or a sorted T cell fraction (not recorded which). This chain connects TRBV7-2 to TRBJ2-7; D remains ambiguous. The CDR3 DNA is TGTGCCAGCAGCTTAGTACCACAGAGCTCCTACGAGCAGTACGTC. Amino acid sequence: CASSLVPQSSYEQYV.